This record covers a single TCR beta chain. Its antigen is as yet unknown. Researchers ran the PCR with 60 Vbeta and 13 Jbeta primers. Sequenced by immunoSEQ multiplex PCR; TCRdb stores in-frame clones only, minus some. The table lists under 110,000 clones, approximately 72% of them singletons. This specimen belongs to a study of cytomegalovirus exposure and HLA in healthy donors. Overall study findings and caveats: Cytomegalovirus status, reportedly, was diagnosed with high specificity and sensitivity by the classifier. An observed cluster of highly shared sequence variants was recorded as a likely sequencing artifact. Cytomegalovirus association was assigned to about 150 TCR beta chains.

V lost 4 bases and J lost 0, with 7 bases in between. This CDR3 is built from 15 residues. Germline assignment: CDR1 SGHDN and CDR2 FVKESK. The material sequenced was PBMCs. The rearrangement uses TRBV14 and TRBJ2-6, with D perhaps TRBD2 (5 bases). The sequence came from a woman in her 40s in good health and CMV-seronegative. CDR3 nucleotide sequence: TGTGCCAGCAGCCCTCGGGGCTCTGGGGCCAACGTCCTGACTTTC. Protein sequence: CASSPRGSGANVLTF.